A single sample gave rise to the 20 T cell receptor beta chains below, sequenced in a study of tissue T cells after allogeneic stem cell transplantation. Data came from immunoSEQ multiplex PCR; TCRdb stores just in-frame clones and leaves some out. Of 7,000 or so clones in the sample, around half are singletons; the top ten hold around 3.9%. The time point is: mouse harvest day 7 after allogeneic transplant. The graft held 10^6 splenic CD5+ T cells and 10^7 T-cell-depleted bone marrow cells. The sequencing input was gut tissue. The receptors were gathered from a female BALB/c mouse given C57BL/6 T cells with graft-versus-host disease after an allogeneic hematopoietic cell transplant.

Regarding this clone: The gene names given are mouse names. This sample includes further DNA sequences coding for the same CDR3. The part of the CDR3 DNA that was read is TGTGCCAGCAGCCGGGACAACAACGAAAGATTATTT. Its translation: CASSRDNNERLF. The CDR3 as a whole reads CASSRDNNERLFF. This chain joins TRBV26 and TRBJ1-4; D may be TRBD1 (6 bases). The sequence runs out 1 residue before the end of the CDR3; the remainder is reconstructed from the germline J gene. V was shortened by 6 bases and J by 4 bases, with 9 bases between the two germline ends. The CDR3 totals 13 residues. Looked up from germline, CDR1 is KGHPV and CDR2 is FQNQEV (reference sequence). The full variable domain, with the rest looked up from reference TRBV26 and TRBJ1-4, is NSKVIQTPRYLVKGQGQKAKMRCIPEKGHPVVFWYQQNKNNEFKFLINFQNQEVLQQIDMTEKRFSAECPSNSPCSLEIQSSEAGDSALYLCASSRDNNERLFFGHGTKLSVL.

Turning to this clone: Gene names refer to mouse genes. The DNA ends 1 residue before the CDR3 does, and the rest of the CDR3 is filled in from the germline J gene. This rearrangement joins TRBV12-2 to TRBJ2-3; 12 bases line up with TRBD2. CDR3 size: 16 residues. Per germline, CDR1 SGHLS and CDR2 HYDKME. V gave up 2 bases and J gave up 1 base; unmatched junction bases: 3. CDR3: CASSRGLGGGAETLYF. CDR3 DNA, as far as it was read: TGTGCCAGCTCTCGGGGACTGGGGGGCGGTGCAGAAACGCTGTAT.

Notes on this clone: Mouse names are used for the genes. The sequenced fragment ends 1 residue before the CDR3 boundary, so the rest is inferred from the germline J gene. The chain joins TRBV20 to TRBJ1-1; TRBD1 is a possible D gene (5 bases). The germline V and J ends were trimmed by 4 bases and 0 bases, with 6 bases remaining between them. The CDR3 runs to 12 residues. Germline V gene data show CDR1 as GFQATS and CDR2 as STVNSAI. The DNA read from the CDR3 is TGTGGTGCTATCAGGGAGAACACAGAAGTCTTC. It is translated as CGAIRENTEVF. The entire CDR3 reads CGAIRENTEVFF.

Notes on this clone: Mouse names are used for the genes. Coverage ceases 1 residue before the CDR3 finishes, and the germline J gene fills in the end. The J gene is TRBJ1-1, the V gene TRBV13-2; the D is unclear. Per germline, CDR1 NNHNN and CDR2 SYGAGS (reference sequence). The germline V and J ends were trimmed by 1 base and 0 bases, with 4 bases remaining between them. This CDR3 contains 13 residues. The CDR3 sequence: CASGDSQNTEVFF. The CDR3 DNA, read in part, is TGTGCCAGCGGTGATTCCCAGAACACAGAAGTCTTC.

Points on this clone: The gene names here belong to mouse. The read ends 1 residue before the CDR3 terminus; that terminus is restored from the germline J gene. This chain joins TRBV13-2 and TRBJ1-4; tentatively, D is TRBD1 (6 bases). V was trimmed by 4 bases and J by 4 bases, leaving 11 bases between them. The CDR3 has 14 residues. Germline V gives CDR1 NNHNN, CDR2 SYGAGS (reference sequence). Partial CDR3 DNA: TGTGCCAGCGGTCTCAGGGGAGGCAACGAAAGATTATTT. The encoded protein is CASGLRGGNERLF. The whole CDR3 region reads CASGLRGGNERLFF.

By share, this clone counts as medium-sized. Gene names are mouse gene names. The observed sequence ends 1 residue before the CDR3 terminus, with the missing tail filled in from the germline J gene. The chain is built from TRBV16 and TRBJ2-7, with D possibly TRBD1 on 6 matching bases. The CDR3 consists of 12 residues. V was shortened by 5 bases and J by 7 bases, with 12 bases between the two germline ends. CDR1 and CDR2 (germline): SGHSA, FRNQAP. The CDR3 is CASSLQGGEQYF. The CDR3 bases that were read are TGTGCAAGCAGCCTACAGGGAGGCGAACAGTAC.

This clone appeared a few times. Mouse gene names apply. The read ends 1 residue shy of where the CDR3 ends; the end is completed using the germline J gene. This sequence joins TRBV23 and TRBJ2-7; no DNA check was done on the table's D call, TRBD2. The CDR3 covers 14 residues. The V gene's germline CDR1 is KGHTA and CDR2 FQNQQP. The sequenced part of the CDR3 DNA is TGCTCCAGCAGTCAGGACTGGGGGGATGGAGAACAGTAC. Its protein is CSSSQDWGDGEQY. The whole CDR3 protein is CSSSQDWGDGEQYF. Drawing the rest from reference TRBV23 and TRBJ2-7, the complete variable domain is DAAVTQKPRYLIKMKGQEAEMKCIPEKGHTAVFWYQQKQSKELKFLIYFQNQQPLDQIDMVKERFSAVCPSSSLCSLGIRTCEAEDSALYLCSSSQDWGDGEQYFGPGTRLTVL.

Regarding this clone: Mouse gene names apply. The CDR3 region is CASRTGGAETLYF. The CDR3 DNA, read in part, is TGTGCCAGCCGGACAGGAGGTGCAGAAACGCTGTAT. The J gene is TRBJ2-3, the V gene TRBV26; 7 bases are a match to TRBD1. The CDR3 end is not reached by the read, which stops 1 residue before it; the germline J gene fills it in. J was trimmed by 1 base and V by 8 bases; bases with no gene match: 3. This CDR3 comprises 13 residues. Germline V gene data show CDR1 as KGHPV and CDR2 as FQNQEV (reference sequence).

In this sample, this clone turned up a few times. Each gene name is a mouse one. The read ends 1 residue shy of where the CDR3 ends; the end is completed using the germline J gene. V and J are TRBV26 and TRBJ2-7; 9 bases fit TRBD1. The J segment lost 7 bases and the V segment lost 5 bases, leaving 6 bases of the junction unmatched. Germline V gene lookup returns CDR1 KGHPV and CDR2 FQNQEV (reference sequence). The CDR3 is 13 amino acids. The covered CDR3 bases are TGTGCCAGCAGTTCGGGACAGGGACGGGAACAGTAC. Its translation: CASSSGQGREQY. The whole CDR3 sequence is CASSSGQGREQYF.

Regarding this clone: Mouse gene names and germline throughout. The CDR3 bases that were read are TGTGCCAGCAGCCCAGGACTGGGGGGGCGCCAAGACACCCAGTAC. This translates into CASSPGLGGRQDTQY. In full, the CDR3 is CASSPGLGGRQDTQYF. The chain joins TRBV3 to TRBJ2-5, with 13 positions matching TRBD2. The read terminates 1 residue ahead of where the CDR3 ends, so the germline J gene completes it. V was pared by 5 bases and J by 2 bases, with 4 bases of the junction left unmatched. This CDR3 has 16 residues. Germline CDR1 reads SNHLY; CDR2 reads FYNGKV (reference sequence). Full variable domain (outside the CDR3, taken from reference TRBV3 and TRBJ2-5): GPKVLQIPSHQIIDMGQMVTLNCDPVSNHLYFYWYKQILGQQMEFLVNFYNGKVMEKSKLFKDQFSVERPDGSYFTLKIQPTALEDSAVYFCASSPGLGGRQDTQYFGPGTRLLVL.

In this sample, this clone turned up a few times. Germline and genes here are mouse. The read stops 1 residue short of the end of the CDR3; the missing end is completed from the germline J gene. This chain connects TRBV26 to TRBJ1-5; D might be TRBD1 (6 bases). Germline V gene sequence: CDR1 KGHPV, CDR2 FQNQEV (reference sequence). The germline V and J ends were trimmed by 4 bases and 4 bases, with 8 bases remaining between them. The CDR3 totals 13 residues. CDR3 bases read: TGTGCCAGCAGTCCGGGACAAAACCAGGCTCCGCTT. As protein: CASSPGQNQAPL. In full, the CDR3 is CASSPGQNQAPLF.

A remark on this clone: Gene names are the mouse ones. The read gets to within 1 residue of the CDR3 end, and the germline J gene fills in the rest. V and J are TRBV29 and TRBJ1-1, with D maybe TRBD1 (6 bases). CDR1 and CDR2 (germline): MSHET, SYDVDS. V dropped 2 bases and J dropped 4 bases, with 8 bases sitting between them. This CDR3 is 13 amino acids long. The sequenced part of the CDR3 DNA is TGTGCTAGCAGTTTAAACAGGGCCACAGAAGTCTTC. As protein: CASSLNRATEVF. The CDR3, in full, reads CASSLNRATEVFF.

This clone was observed once. Gene names denote mouse genes. The part of the CDR3 DNA that was read is TGTGCCAGCAGTATAGCCAGGGGCGGCACAGAAGTCTTC. Amino acids: CASSIARGGTEVF. The full CDR3 protein is CASSIARGGTEVFF. The genes are TRBV19 and TRBJ1-1, with a tentative D call TRBD1 (6 bases). The read falls 1 residue short of the CDR3 end, and the missing part is taken from the germline J gene. The CDR3 is 14 amino acids. Trimming removed 0 bases from V and 4 bases from J, with 10 bases in between. Germline V gene lookup returns CDR1 FNHDT and CDR2 SITEND (reference sequence). Using reference TRBV19 and TRBJ1-1 for the parts outside the CDR3, the full variable domain is GGIITQTPKFLIGQEGQKLTLKCQQNFNHDTMYWYRQDSGKGLRLIYYSITENDLQKGDLSEGYDASREKKSSFSLTVTSAQKNEMAVFLCASSIARGGTEVFFGKGTRLTVV.

With respect to this clone: Gene names follow the mouse nomenclature. The CDR3 goes on 1 residue after the read ends, and that part is filled in from the germline J gene. J is TRBJ2-5 and V is TRBV2, with TRBD2 matching 8 bases. Looked up from germline, CDR1 is LGHNA and CDR2 is YSYQKL. The CDR3 sequence is 15 residues long. Losses at the gene ends were 0 bases for V and 2 bases for J; bases not matched to a gene: 1. The CDR3 bases that were read are TGTGCCAGCAGCCAAGACTGGGGGGCCCAAGACACCCAGTAC. Residues: CASSQDWGAQDTQY. The CDR3 as a whole reads CASSQDWGAQDTQYF.

Comment on this clone: Any gene name here is a mouse gene name. The sequence runs out 1 residue before the end of the CDR3; the remainder is reconstructed from the germline J gene. This chain connects TRBV4 to TRBJ2-2; 12 positions agree with TRBD2. The CDR3 runs 16 residues. V trimming: 3 bases; J trimming: 4 bases; junction bases outside the gene matches: 3. CDR1 is LGHDT and CDR2 is YNNKQL in the germline V gene (reference sequence). The CDR3 here is CASSYDWGGTTGQLYF. CDR3 bases read: TGTGCCAGCAGCTATGACTGGGGGGGCACCACCGGGCAGCTCTAC.

Remarks on this clone: Germline and genes here are mouse. The sequence runs out 1 residue before the end of the CDR3; the remainder is reconstructed from the germline J gene. V gene TRBV26 combines with J gene TRBJ2-4; 7 nucleotides agree with TRBD2. There are 13 residues in the CDR3. The germline V gene has CDR1 KGHPV and CDR2 FQNQEV (reference sequence). V gave up 3 bases and J gave up 8 bases; unmatched junction bases: 5. Here the CDR3 reads CASSLGGSITLYF. The CDR3 bases that were read are TGTGCCAGCAGTCTTGGGGGGAGTATCACCTTGTAC.

Worth noting for this clone: All gene names here are mouse names. The read ends 1 residue early relative to the CDR3; the germline J gene fills the gap. The chain is built from TRBV26 and TRBJ1-1; 10 bases align to TRBD1. The CDR3 sequence is 15 residues long. Per germline, CDR1 KGHPV and CDR2 FQNQEV (reference sequence). With V trimmed by 4 bases and J by 1 base, 3 bases remained unmatched. Partial CDR3 DNA: TGTGCCAGCAGTCGACAGGGGGCAGGAAACACAGAAGTCTTC. Translation gives CASSRQGAGNTEVF. Given in full, the CDR3 is CASSRQGAGNTEVFF.

As concerns this clone: Mouse gene names apply. The read is 1 residue too short to cover the CDR3 end, so that end is filled in from the germline J gene. The chain employs TRBV21 and TRBJ2-7; D unclear. TRBV21 is an ORF, and what it does is uncertain. The CDR3 contains 13 residues. V gave up 0 bases and J gave up 4 bases, with 7 bases separating them. The CDR3: CASSQSEGYEQYF. The CDR3 bases that were read are TGTGCTAGCAGTCAATCGGAGGGTTATGAACAGTAC.

Concerning this clone: Gene names and germline refer to mouse. The read is 1 residue too short to cover the CDR3 end, so that end is filled in from the germline J gene. This chain connects TRBV13-2 to TRBJ2-1; possible D gene TRBD2, 7 bases. The CDR3 has 15 amino acids. V dropped 0 bases and J dropped 3 bases, with 10 bases sitting between them. Germline V lookup: CDR1 NNHNN, CDR2 SYGAGS (reference sequence). CDR3 sequence: CASGDEGGGYAEQFF. The covered CDR3 bases are TGTGCCAGCGGTGATGAGGGGGGGGGCTATGCTGAGCAGTTC.

Comments on this clone: The germline and genes are mouse ones. Read coverage stops 1 residue before the CDR3 terminus; the germline J gene supplies the remainder. The chain is built from TRBV26 and TRBJ1-2; D gene uncertain. This CDR3 has 12 amino acids. Trimming removed 4 bases from V and 1 base from J, with 4 bases in between. The V gene's germline CDR1 is KGHPV and CDR2 FQNQEV (reference sequence). The chain's CDR3 is CASSPQNSDYTF. The covered CDR3 bases are TGTGCCAGCAGTCCACAAAACTCCGACTACACC. Variable domain in full (rest from reference TRBV26 and TRBJ1-2): NSKVIQTPRYLVKGQGQKAKMRCIPEKGHPVVFWYQQNKNNEFKFLINFQNQEVLQQIDMTEKRFSAECPSNSPCSLEIQSSEAGDSALYLCASSPQNSDYTFGSGTRLLVI.